Sequencing of this TCR beta chain was carried out in a study of spatial heterogeneity in lung cancer. Whole-study findings and limits: In tumors, expanded intratumoral alpha and beta TCR counts tracked mutation counts.

TCRdb itself ran the 5' RACE reads through MiXCR, one entry per CDR3 protein. The sample shows about 9,200 distinct CDR3 sequences, over 7% of them seen only once. Relative to its sample, this clonotype is large. Its antigen is still unknown. One end of the junction fails to match germline, which may point to a read error. Germline CDR1 reads SGHTA; CDR2 reads FQGNSA. The CDR3 spans 16 residues. The time point: sample taken at primary tumor resection. The chain couples TRBV7-2 to TRBJ1-6, with TRBD1 as a possible D gene (6 bases). The material was lung tumor tissue, obtained at surgery. This clonotype was sampled from a male donor with early-stage non-small cell lung cancer. The CDR3 region is CASSLGSPGDNSPLHF. The CDR3 DNA sequence: TGTGCCAGCAGCTTAGGTAGTCCAGGGGATAACTCACCCCTCCACTTT.